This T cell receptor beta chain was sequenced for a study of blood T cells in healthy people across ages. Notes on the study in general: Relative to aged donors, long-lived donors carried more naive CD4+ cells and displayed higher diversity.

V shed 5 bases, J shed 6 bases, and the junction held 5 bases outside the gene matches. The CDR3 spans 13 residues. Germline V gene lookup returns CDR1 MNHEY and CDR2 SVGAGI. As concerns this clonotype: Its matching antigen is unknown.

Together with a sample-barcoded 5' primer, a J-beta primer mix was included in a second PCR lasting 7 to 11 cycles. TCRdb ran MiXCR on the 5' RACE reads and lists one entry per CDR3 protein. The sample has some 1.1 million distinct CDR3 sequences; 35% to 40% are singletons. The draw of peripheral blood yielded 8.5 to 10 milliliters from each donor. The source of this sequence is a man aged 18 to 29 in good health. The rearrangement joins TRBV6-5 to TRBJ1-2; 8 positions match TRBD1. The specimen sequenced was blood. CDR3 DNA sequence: TGTGCCAGCAGTGACAGGGGAGGGGATGGCTACACCTTC. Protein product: CASSDRGGDGYTF.